What follows is one T cell receptor (beta chain) and its context. The target antigen is unknown. This CDR3 is also generated by other DNA sequences in the sample. TCRdb keeps only in-frame clones here, not all; method: immunoSEQ multiplex PCR. The sample has around 600,000 clones, approximately 95% seen once; the top ten hold approximately 0.12%. CDR3 length equals 13 residues. Germline V CDR1 and CDR2: MNHEY, SMNVEV (reference sequence). V was pared by 2 bases and J by 4 bases, with 0 bases of the junction left unmatched. The data derive from a study of shared clonotypes between healthy human individuals. Study-level results: Around 5% of naive CD4 clonotypes were common to a few donors.

Only CD45RO-negative cells positively selected for CCR7 counted as naive CD8 cells, so terminally differentiated effector memory CD45RA+ cells were excluded. The chain couples TRBV27 to TRBJ1-1; the match to TRBD1 covers 8 bases. The specimen sequenced was naive CD8+ T cells sorted from blood. This receptor was taken from a woman aged 25 to 39 in good health. The CDR3 spells CASSLTGGTEAFF. The DNA of the CDR3 is TGTGCCAGCAGTTTAACAGGGGGCACTGAAGCTTTCTTT.